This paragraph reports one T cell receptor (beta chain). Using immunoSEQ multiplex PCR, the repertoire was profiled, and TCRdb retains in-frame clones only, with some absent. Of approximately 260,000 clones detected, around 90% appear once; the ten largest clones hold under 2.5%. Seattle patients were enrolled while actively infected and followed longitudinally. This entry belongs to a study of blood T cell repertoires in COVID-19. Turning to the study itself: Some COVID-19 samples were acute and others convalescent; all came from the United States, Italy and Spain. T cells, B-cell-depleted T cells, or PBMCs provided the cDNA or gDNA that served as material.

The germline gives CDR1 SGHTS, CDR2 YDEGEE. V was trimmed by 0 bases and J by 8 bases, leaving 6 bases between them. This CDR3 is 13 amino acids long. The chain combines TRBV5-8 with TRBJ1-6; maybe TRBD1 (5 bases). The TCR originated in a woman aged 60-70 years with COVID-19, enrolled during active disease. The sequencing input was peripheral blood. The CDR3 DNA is TGTGCCAGCAGCTTGGCCAGGGATTCACCCCTCCACTTT. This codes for CASSLARDSPLHF.